These 6 T cell receptor beta chains share one sample of origin, sequenced in a study of CD8+ T cells in alopecia areata. Sequencing templates came from extracted RNA that was reverse transcribed into cDNA. Clones were read by immunoSEQ multiplex PCR, and TCRdb kept only the in-frame ones, dropping some. The sample lists about 140,000 clones, about 88% occurring once. Described treatment: oral pan-JAK inhibitor, 5-10 mg twice daily. The sample in question was CD8+ T cells sorted from blood, obtained at week 4, from a patient treated with tofacitinib. The receptors shown here come from a human donor with alopecia areata.

The gene calls are TRBV5-4 and TRBJ2-1, with TRBD2 matching 9 bases. CDR1 SGHNT and CDR2 YYREEE come from the germline V gene (reference sequence). The CDR3 has 17 amino acids. V was pared by 0 bases and J by 3 bases, with 7 bases of the junction left unmatched. The CDR3 bases are TGTGCCAGCAGCTTGGGTGGAGGCGGGGGGGACTACAATGAGCAGTTCTTC. Translation: CASSLGGGGGDYNEQFF.

This chain connects TRBV27 to TRBJ2-7, with a possible D match to TRBD2 (5 bases). V was shortened by 3 bases and J by 5 bases, with 11 bases between the two germline ends. CDR1 and CDR2 (germline): MNHEY, SMNVEV (reference sequence). This CDR3 region has 13 residues. CDR3 region: CASSFGVTDEQYF. In nucleotides, the CDR3 is TGTGCCAGCAGTTTCGGGGTGACGGACGAGCAGTACTTC.

V usage is TRBV7-9 and J usage is TRBJ2-7; D ambiguous. The CDR3 is made up of 16 amino acids. Germline V gives CDR1 SEHNR, CDR2 FQNEAQ (reference sequence). Trimming shortened V by 2 bases and J by 1 base, and 15 bases separated the two germline ends. The CDR3 sequence: CASSLLFGRASYEQYF. CDR3 DNA sequence: TGTGCCAGCAGCTTACTTTTTGGTCGAGCGTCCTACGAGCAGTACTTC.

V and J are TRBV18 and TRBJ1-6; D call uncertain. The CDR3 sequence is 17 residues long. CDR1 is KGHSH and CDR2 is LQKENI in the germline V gene. V lost 3 bases and J lost 7, with 19 bases in between. The CDR3 loop reads CASSPNLVGYPNSPLHF. Here the CDR3 DNA reads TGTGCCAGCTCACCCAATTTGGTGGGGTACCCAAATTCACCCCTCCACTTT.

CDR3 region: CASSPTGGGFNEQFF. In DNA form, the CDR3 reads TGTGCCAGCAGCCCGACAGGGGGGGGCTTCAATGAGCAGTTCTTC. This chain connects TRBV7-3 to TRBJ2-1, with 9 bases matching TRBD1. From germline, CDR1 is SGHTA and CDR2 FQGTGA. V dropped 5 bases and J dropped 6; count of bases not matched to a gene: 8. This CDR3 is 15 amino acids long. Full variable domain (outside the CDR3, taken from reference TRBV7-3 and TRBJ2-1): GAGVSQTPSNKVTEKGKYVELRCDPISGHTALYWYRQSLGQGPEFLIYFQGTGAADDSGLPNDRFFAVRPEGSVSTLKIQRTERGDSAVYLCASSPTGGGFNEQFFGPGTRLTVL.

This chain links TRBV9 with TRBJ1-2, with D possibly matching TRBD1 (5 bases). Per the germline V gene, CDR1 is SGDLS and CDR2 is YYNGEE. The CDR3 has 15 amino acids. V was shortened by 0 bases and J by 1 base, with 10 bases between the two germline ends. CDR3 coding DNA: TGTGCCAGCAGCGTAGCGGAGACAGTTAACTATGGCTACACCTTC. As protein: CASSVAETVNYGYTF.